The 4 T cell receptor beta chains listed next were all sequenced from one sample in a study of blood T cell repertoires in COVID-19. TCRdb's table, derived via immunoSEQ multiplex PCR, lists solely in-frame clones and lacks some. Counted here are about 140,000 clones, around four fifths occurring once; the ten biggest clones make up 6.2%. The sequencing input was PBMCs or T cells enriched from blood (not recorded which). The receptors here all came from a woman in her thirties or forties who had recovered from COVID-19.

This sequence joins TRBV7-8 and TRBJ1-5; 7 bases are a match to TRBD1. V shed 6 bases, J shed 4 bases, and the junction held 6 bases outside the gene matches. The length of the CDR3 is 14 residues. Germline assignment: CDR1 SGHVS and CDR2 FQNEAQ. CDR3 protein: CASSQEQGNQPQHF. DNA for the CDR3: TGTGCCAGCAGTCAAGAACAGGGGAATCAGCCCCAGCATTTT.

The chain carries TRBV19 and TRBJ2-4; 11 nucleotides match TRBD1. The trim removed 6 bases at V and 7 bases at J, leaving 2 bases unmatched. This CDR3 has 13 amino acids. Germline CDR1 is LNHDA and CDR2 is SQIVND (reference sequence). The CDR3 bases are TGTGCCAGTAGCGGGACAGGGGGGAACATTCAGTACTTC. Protein product: CASSGTGGNIQYF.

The chain has TRBV19 and TRBJ2-7, with 14 bases identical to TRBD2. CDR3 size: 15 residues. The trim removed 5 bases at V and 5 bases at J, leaving 5 bases unmatched. Germline CDR1 and CDR2: LNHDA and SQIVND (reference sequence). This CDR3 reads CASSATSGRANEQYF. CDR3 coding DNA: TGTGCCAGTAGTGCGACTAGCGGGAGGGCCAACGAGCAGTACTTC. Looking up the rest from reference TRBV19 and TRBJ2-7 gives the full variable domain: DGGITQSPKYLFRKEGQNVTLSCEQNLNHDAMYWYRQDPGQGLRLIYYSQIVNDFQKGDIAEGYSVSREKKESFPLTVTSAQKNPTAFYLCASSATSGRANEQYFGPGTRLTVT.

The chain joins TRBV6-5 to TRBJ2-1, with TRBD2 matching over 11 bases. Unmatched junction bases numbered 5, after V lost 7 bases and J lost 3 bases. The CDR3 length is 15 residues. Germline CDR1 is MNHEY and CDR2 is SVGAGI. DNA for the CDR3: TGTGCCAGCAAACCGGGACTAGCGGACTACAATGAGCAGTTCTTC. This translates into CASKPGLADYNEQFF.